Below, 15 T cell receptor beta chains from the same sample are listed, as sequenced in a study of T cell responses to AZD1222 COVID-19 vaccine. TCRdb's copy holds only in-frame clones and misses some; the assay was immunoSEQ multiplex PCR. The data contain about 81,000 clones, about 86% of them seen just once; the ten biggest clones take up around 5.9%. The sample here was peripheral blood, taken 28 days after the second AZD1222 dose. The receptors come from an adult who received the AZD1222 COVID-19 vaccine.

V and J are TRBV6-5 and TRBJ1-2, with TRBD1 matching 7 bases. The J segment lost 2 bases and the V segment lost 6 bases, leaving 6 bases of the junction unmatched. Germline V gene lookup returns CDR1 MNHEY and CDR2 SVGAGI. There are 14 residues in the CDR3. Here the CDR3 reads CASRGAGQNYGYTF. The CDR3 nucleotides read TGTGCCAGCAGAGGGGCGGGACAGAACTATGGCTACACCTTC.

The chain joins TRBV28 to TRBJ2-4; no clear D gene. The CDR3 has 12 amino acids. Trimming cost V 6 bases and J 11 bases, with 14 bases left between them. Germline CDR1 is MDHEN and CDR2 is SYDVKM. In DNA form, the CDR3 reads TGTGCCAGCAGCCGTCCGCCTGATTTTCAGTACTTC. It encodes CASSRPPDFQYF. Drawing the rest from reference TRBV28 and TRBJ2-4, the complete variable domain is DVKVTQSSRYLVKRTGEKVFLECVQDMDHENMFWYRQDPGLGLRLIYFSYDVKMKEKGDIPEGYSVSREKKERFSLILESASTNQTSMYLCASSRPPDFQYFGAGTRLSVL.

This clone has a handful of counts. The chain uses TRBV29-1 and TRBJ2-1, with D possibly matching TRBD2 (5 bases). The CDR3 runs 15 residues. Per germline, CDR1 SQVTM and CDR2 ANQGSEA. Trimming removed 6 bases from V and 3 bases from J, with 18 bases in between. In DNA, the CDR3 is TGCAGCGTAGCCTGGACTCGGCGCCTCTACAATGAGCAGTTCTTC. Translation: CSVAWTRRLYNEQFF.

The chain recombines TRBV3-1 (or the pseudogene TRBV3-2) with TRBJ2-5; D might be TRBD1 (5 bases). CDR3 size: 15 residues. The germline CDR1 and CDR2 sequences are LGHDT and YNNKEL (reference sequence). Trimming cost V 0 bases and J 0 bases, with 8 bases left between them. CDR3: CASSQENRYQETQYF. CDR3 DNA: TGTGCCAGCAGCCAAGAGAACAGGTACCAAGAGACCCAGTACTTC.

The V call is TRBV7-6, the J call TRBJ2-7; no clear D gene. Trimming cost V 1 base and J 2 bases, with 9 bases left between them. This CDR3 contains 14 residues. Per germline, CDR1 SGHVS and CDR2 FNYEAQ. The CDR3 reads CASSLEASPYEQYF. CDR3 bases: TGTGCCAGCAGCTTAGAGGCCAGCCCCTACGAGCAGTACTTC. The variable domain in full, with the rest retrieved from reference TRBV7-6 and TRBJ2-7, is GAGVSQSPRYKVTKRGQDVALRCDPISGHVSLYWYRQALGQGPEFLTYFNYEAQQDKSGLPNDRFSAERPEGSISTLTIQRTEQRDSAMYRCASSLEASPYEQYFGPGTRLTVT.

The chain uses TRBV28 and TRBJ2-7; D is undetermined. Germline CDR1 MDHEN, CDR2 SYDVKM. The CDR3 has 14 amino acids. Trimming took 3 bases from V and 6 from J, leaving 15 bases between them. As DNA, the CDR3 is TGTGCCAGCAGTTTGAGAAGTACCTTCAGCGAGCAGTACTTC. This translates into CASSLRSTFSEQYF.

The CDR3 protein is CASSWGQGAGQPQHF. DNA for the CDR3: TGTGCCAGCAGTTGGGGACAGGGGGCCGGTCAGCCCCAGCATTTT. The J gene is TRBJ1-5, the V gene TRBV27, with 12 bases fitting TRBD1. Germline CDR1 is MNHEY and CDR2 is SMNVEV (reference sequence). The CDR3 spans 15 residues. With V trimmed by 4 bases and J by 6 bases, 4 bases remained unmatched.

The count of this clone is one. V and J are TRBV5-4 and TRBJ2-5, with 14 bases lining up with TRBD2. This CDR3 is 19 amino acids long. Trimming removed 2 bases from V and 1 base from J; junction bases left unmatched: 10. Germline values: CDR1 SGHNT, CDR2 YYREEE (reference sequence). The CDR3 DNA reads TGTGCCAGCAGCTTTGGGACTAGCGGGAGATCCCGGCGCCAAGAGACCCAGTACTTC. This encodes CASSFGTSGRSRRQETQYF.

The chain is built from TRBV5-1 and TRBJ2-5; the match to TRBD1 covers 7 bases. V shed 4 bases, J shed 1 base, and the junction held 7 bases outside the gene matches. CDR3 length equals 15 residues. Looked up from germline, CDR1 is SGHRS and CDR2 is YFSETQ. Here the CDR3 DNA reads TGCGCCAGCAGCCTGGGACAGTCGCCCCAAGAGACCCAGTACTTC. This sequence encodes CASSLGQSPQETQYF.

The rearrangement links TRBV9 to TRBJ2-5, with D unresolved. Germline values: CDR1 SGDLS, CDR2 YYNGEE. Trimming shortened V by 3 bases and J by 4 bases, and 13 bases separated the two germline ends. This CDR3 has 14 amino acids. CDR3 protein: CASSALGYRETQYF. The CDR3 DNA is TGTGCCAGCAGCGCCCTCGGATACCGAGAGACCCAGTACTTC.

The chain links TRBV4-2 to TRBJ1-6; weak D call: TRBD1 (5 bases). Trimming removed 4 bases at V and 5 bases at J, with 12 bases between. This CDR3 has 15 amino acids. CDR1 LGHNA and CDR2 YNFKEQ come from the germline V gene. CDR3 sequence (DNA): TGTGCCAGCAGCCCTCCGGGACGGAATAATTCACCCCTCCACTTT. Protein sequence: CASSPPGRNNSPLHF.

The genes are TRBV9 and TRBJ2-7; D is undetermined. V was clipped by 0 bases and J by 7 bases, with 14 bases between them. CDR1 and CDR2 (germline): SGDLS, YYNGEE. The CDR3 spans 14 residues. The CDR3 loop reads CASSVGGTPLEQYF. The CDR3 region has the DNA TGTGCCAGCAGCGTAGGGGGAACCCCCTTGGAGCAGTACTTC.

The chain couples TRBV2 to TRBJ2-1; no reliable D call. V was shortened by 3 bases and J by 6 bases, with 15 bases between the two germline ends. The CDR3 runs to 15 residues. CDR1 SNHLY and CDR2 FYNNEI come from the germline V gene. CDR3 residues: CASSEVGLVPNEQFF. The CDR3 coding sequence is TGTGCCAGCAGTGAGGTCGGGCTAGTACCCAATGAGCAGTTCTTC.

The chain employs TRBV7-9 and TRBJ2-7; D not resolved. The CDR3 covers 15 residues. CDR1 and CDR2 (germline): SEHNR, FQNEAQ (reference sequence). V lost 5 bases and J 0 bases, leaving 14 bases between the germline ends. In nucleotides, the CDR3 is TGTGCCAGCAGCCCAAGTACCCCGCTCTCCTACGAGCAGTACTTC. It encodes CASSPSTPLSYEQYF.

The rearrangement uses TRBV6-1 and TRBJ1-5; no definite D call. Deletions cut 3 bases from V and 1 base from J, with 10 bases between. The CDR3 length is 15 residues. Per the germline V gene, CDR1 is MNHNS and CDR2 is SASEGT. The CDR3 spells CASSDGPGSNQPQHF. For the CDR3, the DNA is TGTGCCAGCAGTGACGGTCCGGGGAGCAATCAGCCCCAGCATTTT.